This record looks at one T cell receptor beta chain sequence and its context. What this receptor recognizes is not known. Base qualities are not at hand, and no much larger clone is one base apart. Collaborating institutions collected whole blood in K2EDTA tubes following their own protocols. For TCRbeta analysis, collaborators shipped samples as frozen whole blood, isolated PBMCs, or DNA extracted from either of those sample types. The data belong to a study of blood T cell repertoires in COVID-19 (TCRdb year 2020). In the study overall: The collaborator samples originated in the United States, Italy and Spain and spanned the acute and convalescent phases of COVID-19. The material from the prospective study consisted of cDNA or gDNA derived from T cells, B-cell-depleted T cells, or PBMCs. Subjects who had been exposed to COVID-19, were actively infected with it, or had recovered from it provided the deeply sampled blood TCRbeta repertoires that made up the dataset. The repertoires were made available in a free public database intended to serve as a resource for research on the immune response to SARS-CoV-2. The samples were drawn from two sources: the first 160 participants of the ongoing ImmuneRACE study, and 1,000 to 1,500 subjects contributed by 6 global collaborators. Nearly every sample came with metadata listing a de-identified subject ID, COVID-19 status, age in years and sex. HLA class I and class II types, where available, came from metadata supplied by the sample provider rather than from assay-based typing.

Paper-wide results and their limitations: The quantity of clinical and demographic metadata differed by source and by participant and was supplied without curation.

TCRbeta CDR3 regions were amplified from genomic DNA by means of the immunoSEQ Assay, a bias-controlled multiplex PCR. In the authors' own workflow: The number of nucleated cells in each sample was estimated by amplification of reference gene primers within the assay. Sequence reads were collapsed and filtered to measure the absolute abundance of every unique TCRbeta CDR3 rearrangement. For each sample, productive Simpson clonality was calculated by taking the square root of Simpson's diversity index across productive rearrangements. Entries here come from immuneACCESS through TCRdb and include only in-frame sequences with V and J called. Some clones fail to appear in such tables; in the studies checked, an unresolved V gene covers under half of the shortfall, and the cause of the remainder is unknown. V and J calls plus clone size are reproduced from that table; the DNA served to infer D and trimming. The sample table holds some 140,000 clones, of which 91% were seen once. The top ten clonotypes cover about 0.55% of the sample.

Its CDR3 holds 14 amino acids, cysteine through phenylalanine. This entry keeps only the CDR3 DNA: 42 bases, framed from base 1. According to the germline V gene, CDR1 reads SQVTM and CDR2 reads ANQGSEA. V sheds 7 bases and J sheds 3 bases, leaving 18 bases between their ends. Sequencing was carried out using peripheral blood. The TCR sequence derives from a middle-aged man with acute or convalescent COVID-19. This sequence uses TRBV29-1 and TRBJ2-5; no confident D gene assignment can be made. The CDR3 amino acid sequence is: CSASGSVLEETQYF. Read as DNA, the sequence is TGCAGCGCCTCTGGCAGCGTACTCGAAGAGACCCAGTACTTC. The CDR3 plus the reference TRBV29-1 and TRBJ2-5 genes for the other parts give the full variable domain: SAVISQKPSRDICQRGTSLTIQCQVDSQVTMMFWYRQQPGQSLTLIATANQGSEATYESGFVIDKFPISRPNLTFSTLTVSNMSPEDSSIYLCSASGSVLEETQYFGPGTRLLVL.